This TCR beta chain was sequenced for a study of T cell responses to AZD1222 COVID-19 vaccine. Points from the study as a whole: Scientists sampled the repertoires only once the peak T cell response had passed.

About this clone: What it recognizes is unknown.

CDR1 is SGHVS, CDR2 FQNEAQ, per germline. Between the trimmed V and J ends, which lost 2 bases and 6 bases, there was a span of 14 bases. This CDR3 has 16 amino acids. Clones were sequenced by immunoSEQ multiplex PCR, and TCRdb holds only the in-frame ones, with some missing. The sample has about 150,000 clones, about 93% seen once; the top ten hold approximately 6.5%. The receptor comes from an adult who received the AZD1222 COVID-19 vaccine. V and J are TRBV7-8 and TRBJ1-6; D is ambiguous. The source was peripheral blood, collected 28 days after the second AZD1222 dose. CDR3 loop: CASSLRPGGANSPLHF. CDR3 coding DNA: TGTGCCAGCAGCTTAAGGCCCGGCGGAGCTAATTCACCCCTCCACTTT.